This T cell receptor (beta chain) appears in the sequencing data of a study of beta chain features in type 1 diabetes. The wider study: Healthy donors resembled patients in age, gender and cell yields. General study findings and limits: In all four CD4+ subsets, TCRB CDR3 length was significantly, moderately reduced in type 1 diabetes. Naive, central memory and regulatory TCRB repertoires appeared more similar among patients than healthy donors.

This clone was detected only a few times. Its target is not known. V shed 1 base, J shed 2 bases, and the junction held 6 bases outside the gene matches. CDR1 and CDR2 from the germline V gene are WNHNN and SYGVQD (reference sequence). The CDR3 totals 16 residues. All of the isolated RNA was reverse transcribed, so expressed TCRB transcripts were sequenced. Naive, central memory and regulatory T cell samples averaged roughly 3.8 million reads. Libraries were prepared by immunoSEQ multiplex PCR; TCRdb keeps only in-frame clonotypes and omits some of them. There are approximately 240,000 clones in the sample; around 15% occur only once, and approximately 0.086% lies in the top ten.

Sequencing was done on a sample of naive CD4+ T cells from blood. The chain links TRBV10-1 to TRBJ2-3; 7 positions match TRBD2. The clonotype originates from a man aged 30-40 years with type 1 diabetes. CDR3 amino acids: CASSEFGEGPTDTQYF. CDR3 coding DNA: TGCGCCAGCAGTGAGTTCGGGGAGGGCCCCACAGATACGCAGTATTTT.